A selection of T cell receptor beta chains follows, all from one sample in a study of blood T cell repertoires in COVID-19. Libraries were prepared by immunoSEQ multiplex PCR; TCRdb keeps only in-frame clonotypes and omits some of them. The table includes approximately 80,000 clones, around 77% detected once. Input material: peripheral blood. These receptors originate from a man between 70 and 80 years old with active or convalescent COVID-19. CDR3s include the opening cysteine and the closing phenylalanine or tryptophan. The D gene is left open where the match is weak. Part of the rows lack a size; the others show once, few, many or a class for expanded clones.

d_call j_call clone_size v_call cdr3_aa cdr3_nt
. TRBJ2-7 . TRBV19 CASSPTGSSYEQYF TGTGCCAGTAGTCCAACAGGGAGCTCCTACGAGCAGTACTTC
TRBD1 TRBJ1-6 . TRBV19 CASSMDRANSPLHF TGTGCCAGTAGTATGGACAGGGCAAATTCACCCCTCCACTTT
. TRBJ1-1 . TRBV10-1 CASSAGVGDTEAFF TGCGCCAGCAGTGCAGGGGTGGGTGACACTGAAGCTTTCTTT
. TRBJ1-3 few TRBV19 CASRPTQGAGNTIYF TGTGCCAGTAGACCAACACAGGGAGCTGGAAACACCATATATTTT
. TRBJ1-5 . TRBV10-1 CASSASPVRGQPQHF TGCGCCAGCAGTGCCTCCCCGGTCCGAGGTCAGCCCCAGCATTTT
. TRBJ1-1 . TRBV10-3 CAISERRENTEAFF TGTGCCATCAGTGAGCGGAGGGAGAACACTGAAGCTTTCTTT
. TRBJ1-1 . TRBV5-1 CASSQNLNTEAFF TGCGCCAGCAGCCAAAACTTGAACACTGAAGCTTTCTTT
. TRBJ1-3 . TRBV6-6 CASSYGGSGNTIYF TGTGCCAGCAGTTACGGGGGGTCTGGAAACACCATATATTTT
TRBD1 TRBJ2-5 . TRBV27 CASRTTGGLKTQYF TGTGCCAGCAGAACAACAGGGGGCCTAAAGACCCAGTACTTC
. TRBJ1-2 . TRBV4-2 CASSQEFRGNGYTF TGTGCCAGCAGCCAAGAGTTCAGGGGAAATGGCTACACCTTC
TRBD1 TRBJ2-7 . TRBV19 CASSIDSDVRDRVLEQYF TGTGCCAGTAGTATCGACAGCGACGTTAGAGACAGGGTACTCGAGCAGTACTTC
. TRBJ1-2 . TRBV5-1 CASSATPRTELYGYTF TGCGCCAGCAGCGCCACTCCTAGGACAGAACTTTATGGCTACACCTTC
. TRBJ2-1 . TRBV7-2 CASSLGQAINEQFF TGTGCCAGCAGCTTAGGTCAGGCTATCAATGAGCAGTTCTTC
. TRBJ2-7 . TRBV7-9 CASSLNTGLEQYF TGTGCCAGCAGCCTAAATACAGGGTTGGAGCAGTACTTC
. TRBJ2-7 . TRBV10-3 CAIRRDPYEQYF TGTGCCATCAGGCGGGACCCTTACGAGCAGTACTTC
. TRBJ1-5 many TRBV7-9 CASSLKGNQPQHF TGTGCCAGCAGCTTAAAGGGGAATCAGCCCCAGCATTTT
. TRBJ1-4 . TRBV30 CAWSRGFANEKLFF TGTGCCTGGAGTCGCGGGTTTGCTAATGAAAAACTGTTTTTT
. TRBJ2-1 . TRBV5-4 CASSPYNNEQFF TGTGCCAGCAGCCCCTATAACAATGAGCAGTTCTTC
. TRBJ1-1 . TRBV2 CASTVEAEAFF TGTGCCAGCACGGTTGAGGCTGAAGCTTTCTTT
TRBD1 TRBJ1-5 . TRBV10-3 CAISGTGFNQPQHF TGTGCCATCAGTGGGACAGGCTTTAATCAGCCCCAGCATTTT
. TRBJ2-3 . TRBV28 CASRDASWSDTQYF TGTGCCAGCAGGGATGCTAGCTGGTCAGATACGCAGTATTTT
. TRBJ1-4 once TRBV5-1 CASSLFPGGDEKLFF TGCGCCAGCAGCTTATTCCCCGGGGGGGATGAAAAACTGTTTTTT
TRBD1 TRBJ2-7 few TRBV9 CASSAHRGRSYEQYF TGTGCCAGCAGCGCCCACAGGGGTAGGTCCTACGAGCAGTACTTC
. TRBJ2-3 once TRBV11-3 CASSPRSGDTQYF TGTGCCAGCAGCCCTCGTAGCGGAGATACGCAGTATTTT
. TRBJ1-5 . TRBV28 CASSPLIGGNQPQHF TGTGCCAGCAGTCCCCTGATTGGCGGGAATCAGCCCCAGCATTTT
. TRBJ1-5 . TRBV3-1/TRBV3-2 CASSHQGGNQPQHF TGTGCCAGCAGCCACCAGGGCGGCAATCAGCCCCAGCATTTT
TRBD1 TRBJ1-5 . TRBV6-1 CASSEATTGSNQPQHF TGTGCCAGCAGTGAAGCGACGACAGGGAGCAATCAGCCCCAGCATTTT
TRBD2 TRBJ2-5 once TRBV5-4 CASSLAGGASETQYF TGTGCCAGCAGCTTGGCGGGGGGGGCATCCGAGACCCAGTACTTC
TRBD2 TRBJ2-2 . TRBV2 CASTGLAGGNTGELFF TGTGCCAGCACGGGACTAGCGGGGGGGAACACCGGGGAGCTGTTTTTT
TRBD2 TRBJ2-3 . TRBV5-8 CASSSGGGAYTQYF TGTGCCAGCAGCTCCGGCGGGGGGGCCTATACGCAGTATTTT
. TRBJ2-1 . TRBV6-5 CASSPTWSSYNEQFF TGTGCCAGCAGCCCCACTTGGAGCTCCTACAATGAGCAGTTCTTC
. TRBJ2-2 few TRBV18 CASSPIRTADGELFF TGTGCCAGCTCACCTATCCGGACAGCCGACGGGGAGCTGTTTTTT
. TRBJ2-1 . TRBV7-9 CASSEMVYYNEQFF TGTGCCAGCAGTGAGATGGTCTACTACAATGAGCAGTTCTTC
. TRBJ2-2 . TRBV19 CASSETRNTGELFF TGTGCCAGTAGTGAGACAAGGAACACCGGGGAGCTGTTTTTT
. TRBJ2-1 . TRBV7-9 CASSLERDSKLF TGTGCCAGCAGCTTAGAGCGAGACAGTAAGCTCTTC
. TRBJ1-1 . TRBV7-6 CASSLASGGTEAFF TGTGCCAGCAGCTTAGCTTCGGGAGGGACTGAAGCTTTCTTT
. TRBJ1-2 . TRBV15 CATSENSYGYTF TGTGCCACCAGCGAGAATAGCTATGGCTACACCTTC
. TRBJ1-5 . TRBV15 CATSRAGQPQHF TGTGCCACCAGCAGAGCGGGGCAGCCCCAGCATTTT
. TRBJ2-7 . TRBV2 CASGTAYEQYF TGTGCCAGCGGTACGGCCTACGAGCAGTACTTC
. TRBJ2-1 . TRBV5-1 CASSLAGLRNEQFF TGCGCCAGCAGCTTGGCAGGGTTAAGGAATGAGCAGTTCTTC
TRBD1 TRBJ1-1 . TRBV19 CASSPNRGQGTEAFF TGTGCCAGTAGTCCGAACAGGGGTCAGGGAACTGAAGCTTTCTTT
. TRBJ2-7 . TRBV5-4 CASSFRGGGHSYEQYF TGTGCCAGCAGCTTTCGTGGCGGGGGCCACTCCTACGAGCAGTACTTC
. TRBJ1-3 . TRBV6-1 CASSEGQAGNTIYF TGTGCCAGCAGTGAAGGGCAGGCTGGAAACACCATATATTTT
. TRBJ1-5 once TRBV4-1 CASSRDTNQPQHF TGCGCCAGCAGCCGGGACACCAATCAGCCCCAGCATTTT
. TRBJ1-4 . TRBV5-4 CASSFRIATNEKLFF TGTGCCAGCAGCTTCCGTATTGCAACTAATGAAAAACTGTTTTTT
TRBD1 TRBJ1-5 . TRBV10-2 CASSGSRDRGFGQPQHF TGCGCCAGCAGTGGTTCGCGGGACAGGGGGTTTGGTCAGCCCCAGCATTTT
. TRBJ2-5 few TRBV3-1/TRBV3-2 CASSQDDAGTQYF TGTGCCAGCAGCCAAGATGATGCGGGGACCCAGTACTTC
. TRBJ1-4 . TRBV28 CASSYVGREKLFF TGTGCCAGCAGTTATGTTGGGAGGGAAAAACTGTTTTTT